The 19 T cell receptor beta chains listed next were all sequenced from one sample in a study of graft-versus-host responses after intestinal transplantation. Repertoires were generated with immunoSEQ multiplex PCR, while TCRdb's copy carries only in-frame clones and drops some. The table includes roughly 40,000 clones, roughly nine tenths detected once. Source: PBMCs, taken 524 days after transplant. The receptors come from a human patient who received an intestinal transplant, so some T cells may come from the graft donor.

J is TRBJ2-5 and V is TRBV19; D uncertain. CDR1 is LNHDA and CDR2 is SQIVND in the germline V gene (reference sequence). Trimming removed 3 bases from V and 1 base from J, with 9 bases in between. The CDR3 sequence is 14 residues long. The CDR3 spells CASSMESLQETQYF. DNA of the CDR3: TGTGCCAGTAGTATGGAGAGCCTCCAAGAGACCCAGTACTTC.

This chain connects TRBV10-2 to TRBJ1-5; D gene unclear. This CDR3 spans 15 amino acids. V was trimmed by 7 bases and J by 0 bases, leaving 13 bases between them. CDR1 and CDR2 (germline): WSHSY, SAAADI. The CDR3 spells CASTLDLYSNQPQHF. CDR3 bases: TGCGCCAGCACCCTGGACCTTTATAGCAATCAGCCCCAGCATTTT.

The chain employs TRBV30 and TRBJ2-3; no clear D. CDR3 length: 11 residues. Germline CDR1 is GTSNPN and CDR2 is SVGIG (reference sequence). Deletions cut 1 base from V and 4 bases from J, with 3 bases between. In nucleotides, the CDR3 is TGTGCCTGGAGTGGGGCAGATACGCAGTATTTT. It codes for CAWSGADTQYF. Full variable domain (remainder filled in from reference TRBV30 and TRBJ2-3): SQTIHQWPATLVQPVGSPLSLECTVEGTSNPNLYWYRQAAGRGLQLLFYSVGIGQISSEVPQNLSASRPQDRQFILSSKKLLLSDSGFYLCAWSGADTQYFGPGTRLTVL.

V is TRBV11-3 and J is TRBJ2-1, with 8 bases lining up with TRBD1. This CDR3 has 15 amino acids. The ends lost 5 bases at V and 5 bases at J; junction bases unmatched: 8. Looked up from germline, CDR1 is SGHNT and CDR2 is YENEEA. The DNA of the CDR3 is TGTGCCAGCAGCGATCAGGGGGCCTTTAACAATGAGCAGTTCTTC. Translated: CASSDQGAFNNEQFF.

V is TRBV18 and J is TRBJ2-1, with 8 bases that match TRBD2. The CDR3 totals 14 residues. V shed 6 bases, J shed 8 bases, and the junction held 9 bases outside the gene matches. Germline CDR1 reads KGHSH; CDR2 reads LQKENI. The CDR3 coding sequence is TGTGCCAGCTCCCACAATAGCGGGATTTATGAGCAGTTCTTC. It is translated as CASSHNSGIYEQFF.

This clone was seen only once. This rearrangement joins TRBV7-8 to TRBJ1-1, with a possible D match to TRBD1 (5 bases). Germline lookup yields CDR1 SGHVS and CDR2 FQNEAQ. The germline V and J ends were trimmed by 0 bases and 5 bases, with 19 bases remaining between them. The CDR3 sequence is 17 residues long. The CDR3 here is CASSLAERSPGGTEAFF. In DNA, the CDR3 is TGTGCCAGCAGCTTAGCGGAGCGATCCCCTGGGGGGACTGAAGCTTTCTTT.

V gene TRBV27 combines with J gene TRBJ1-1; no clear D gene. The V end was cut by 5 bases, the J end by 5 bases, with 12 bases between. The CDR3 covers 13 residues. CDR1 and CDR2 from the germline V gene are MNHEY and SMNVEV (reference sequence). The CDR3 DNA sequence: TGTGCCAGCAGTCCAACCATAAGGACTGAAGCTTTCTTT. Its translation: CASSPTIRTEAFF.

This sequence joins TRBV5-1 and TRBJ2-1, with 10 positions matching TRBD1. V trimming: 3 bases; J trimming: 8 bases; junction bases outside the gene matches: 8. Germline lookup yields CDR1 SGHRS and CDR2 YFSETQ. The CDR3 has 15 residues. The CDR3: CASSYDRGPFDEQFF. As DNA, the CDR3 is TGCGCCAGCAGCTATGACAGGGGGCCGTTCGATGAGCAGTTCTTC.

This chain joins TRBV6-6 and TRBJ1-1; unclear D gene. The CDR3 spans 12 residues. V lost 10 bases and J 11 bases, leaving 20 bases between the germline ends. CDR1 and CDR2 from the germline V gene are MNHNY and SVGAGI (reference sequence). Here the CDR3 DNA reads TGTGCCACCGAAGCAGCAAAACCGGAGGCTTTCTTT. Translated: CATEAAKPEAFF.

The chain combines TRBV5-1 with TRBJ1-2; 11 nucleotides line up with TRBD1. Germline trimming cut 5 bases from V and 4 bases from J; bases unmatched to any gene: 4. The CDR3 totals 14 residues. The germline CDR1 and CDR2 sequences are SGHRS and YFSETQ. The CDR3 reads CASSPGTGGYGYTF. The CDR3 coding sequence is TGCGCCAGCAGTCCCGGGACAGGGGGCTATGGCTACACCTTC.

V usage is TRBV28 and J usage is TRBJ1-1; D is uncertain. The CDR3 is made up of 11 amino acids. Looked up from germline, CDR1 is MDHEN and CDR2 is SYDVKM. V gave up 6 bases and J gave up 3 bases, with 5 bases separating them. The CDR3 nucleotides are TGTGCCAGCAGCCTTGACACTGAAGCTTTCTTT. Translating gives CASSLDTEAFF.

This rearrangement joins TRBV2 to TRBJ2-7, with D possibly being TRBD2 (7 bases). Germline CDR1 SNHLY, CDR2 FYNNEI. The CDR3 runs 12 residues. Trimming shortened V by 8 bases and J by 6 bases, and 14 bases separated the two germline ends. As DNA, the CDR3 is TGTGCCAGCTCTCAAGGGGGGGTCGAGCAGTACTTC. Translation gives CASSQGGVEQYF.

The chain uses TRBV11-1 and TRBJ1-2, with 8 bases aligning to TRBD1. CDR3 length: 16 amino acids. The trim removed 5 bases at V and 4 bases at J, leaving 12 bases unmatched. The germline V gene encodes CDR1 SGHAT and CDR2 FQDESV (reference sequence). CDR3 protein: CASSLGQGSSIYGYTF. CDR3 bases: TGTGCCAGCAGCCTCGGACAGGGTTCGTCCATCTATGGCTACACCTTC.

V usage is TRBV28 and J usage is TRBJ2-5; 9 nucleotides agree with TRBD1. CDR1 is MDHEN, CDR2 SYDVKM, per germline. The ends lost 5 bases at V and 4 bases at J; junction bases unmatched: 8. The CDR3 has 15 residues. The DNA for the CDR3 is TGTGCCAGCAGTAAACTACAGGGGGCTGGAGAGACCCAGTACTTC. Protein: CASSKLQGAGETQYF.

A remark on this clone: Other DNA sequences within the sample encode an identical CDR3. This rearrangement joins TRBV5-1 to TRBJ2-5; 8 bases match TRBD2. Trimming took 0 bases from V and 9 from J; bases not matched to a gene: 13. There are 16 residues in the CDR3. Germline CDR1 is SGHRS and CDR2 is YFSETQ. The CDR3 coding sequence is TGCGCCAGCAGCTTGGAGGCTAGCGGGCCGGGGGGGGCCCAGTACTTC. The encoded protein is CASSLEASGPGGAQYF.

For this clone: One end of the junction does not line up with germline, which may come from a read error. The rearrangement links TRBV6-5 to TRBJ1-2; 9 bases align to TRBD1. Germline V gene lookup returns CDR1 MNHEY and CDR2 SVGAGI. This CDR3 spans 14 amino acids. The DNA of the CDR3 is TGTGTCAGCAGTGCCGGGACAGGGTTTTATGGCTACACCTTC. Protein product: CVSSAGTGFYGYTF.

The CDR3 nucleotides read TGTGCCAGCAGCGTAGGAACTAGCGGGAGGGCCGGACAGTTCTTC. Translation gives CASSVGTSGRAGQFF. The J gene is TRBJ2-1, the V gene TRBV9; 13 bases map to TRBD2. The CDR3 is 15 amino acids. V lost 0 bases, J lost 13 bases, and 7 bases stayed unmatched. The germline gives CDR1 SGDLS, CDR2 YYNGEE.

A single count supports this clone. The DNA for the CDR3 is TGTGCCAGCAGCTTAGCCGGACAAGGAGGCTACGAGCAGTACTTC. It specifies CASSLAGQGGYEQYF. The chain uses TRBV7-2 and TRBJ2-7; D tentatively reads TRBD1 or TRBD2 (5 bases each). The CDR3 is 15 amino acids. Trimming stripped 0 bases from V and 3 bases from J, with 12 bases between. Germline CDR1 reads SGHTA; CDR2 reads FQGNSA.

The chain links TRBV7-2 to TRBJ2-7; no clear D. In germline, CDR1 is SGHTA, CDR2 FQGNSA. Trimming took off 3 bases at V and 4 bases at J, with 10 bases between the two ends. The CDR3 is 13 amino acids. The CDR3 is CASSFYNGYEQYF. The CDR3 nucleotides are TGTGCCAGCAGCTTCTATAACGGTTACGAGCAGTACTTC.